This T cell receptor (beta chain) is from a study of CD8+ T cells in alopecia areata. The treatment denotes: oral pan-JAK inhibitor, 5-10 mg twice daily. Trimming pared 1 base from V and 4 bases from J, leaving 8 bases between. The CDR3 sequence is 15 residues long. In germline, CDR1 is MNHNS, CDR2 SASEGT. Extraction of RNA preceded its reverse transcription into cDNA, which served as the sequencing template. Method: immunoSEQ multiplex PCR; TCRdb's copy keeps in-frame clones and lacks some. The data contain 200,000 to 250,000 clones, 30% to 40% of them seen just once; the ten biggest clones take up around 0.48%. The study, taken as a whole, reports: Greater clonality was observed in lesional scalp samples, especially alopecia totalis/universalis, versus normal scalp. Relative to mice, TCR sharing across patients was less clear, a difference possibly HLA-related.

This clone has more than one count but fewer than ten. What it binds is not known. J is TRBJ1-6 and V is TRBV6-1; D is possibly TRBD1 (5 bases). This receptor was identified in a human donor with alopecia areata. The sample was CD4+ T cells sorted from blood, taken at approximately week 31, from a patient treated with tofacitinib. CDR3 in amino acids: CASSEGGGYNSPLHF. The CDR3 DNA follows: TGTGCCAGCAGTGAAGGGGGCGGATATAATTCACCCCTCCACTTT.